The 32 T cell receptor beta chains below all came from one sample that was sequenced in a study of blood T cells in healthy people across ages. Primers used in a second PCR of about 7 to 12 cycles were a sample-barcoded 5' primer and a J-beta primer mix. TCRdb redid the calling of the 5' RACE reads with MiXCR, one entry per CDR3 protein. The data hold over 600,000 distinct CDR3 sequences, with less than 60% observed a single time. Sequenced: blood. Source of these receptors: an elderly man in good health.

This chain connects TRBV5-1 to TRBJ2-7; D is unclear. In germline, CDR1 is SGHRS, CDR2 YFSETQ. Trimming removed 4 bases at V and 5 bases at J, with 10 bases between. The CDR3 consists of 12 residues. The CDR3 DNA follows: TGCGCCAGCAGCAAGAGTCTTGACGAGCAGTACTTC. Translating it yields CASSKSLDEQYF.

This clonotype was found a few times. The CDR3 protein is CSATVQGIGYGYTF. The CDR3 bases are TGCAGTGCTACCGTCCAGGGGATAGGCTATGGCTACACCTTC. The genes are TRBV20-1 and TRBJ1-2; possibly TRBD1 for D (6 bases). The CDR3 is 14 amino acids. Germline CDR1 is DFQATT and CDR2 is SNEGSKA (reference sequence). V lost 4 bases and J lost 4, with 16 bases in between.

About this clonotype itself: Relative to the germline gene, one junction end is altered; a read error may explain this. The gene calls are TRBV24-1 and TRBJ2-1; TRBD2 matches 11 bases. Germline CDR1 and CDR2: KGHDR and SFDVKD. The CDR3 loop spans 16 amino acids. The CDR3 here is CATSDTSGSSYNGQFF. The CDR3 coding sequence is TGTGCCACCAGTGATACTAGCGGGAGCTCCTACAATGGGCAGTTCTTC.

The rearrangement links TRBV7-2 to TRBJ2-1, with D possibly TRBD2 on 5 matching bases. V shed 5 bases and J shed 5 bases, with 19 bases lying between them. This CDR3 is built from 16 residues. From germline, CDR1 is SGHTA and CDR2 FQGNSA. CDR3 DNA sequence: TGTGCCAGCAGCCCGGAGGTGATTAGGGCAGACAATGAGCAGTTCTTC. As protein: CASSPEVIRADNEQFF. Variable domain in full (rest from reference TRBV7-2 and TRBJ2-1): GAGVSQSPSNKVTEKGKDVELRCDPISGHTALYWYRQSLGQGLEFLIYFQGNSAPDKSGLPSDRFSAERTGGSVSTLTIQRTQQEDSAVYLCASSPEVIRADNEQFFGPGTRLTVL.

This chain links TRBV7-2 with TRBJ2-7; no definite D call. The V end lost 1 base, the J end lost 0 bases, and 10 bases lay between the germline ends. CDR1 is SGHTA, CDR2 FQGNSA, per germline. This CDR3 region has 15 residues. For the CDR3, the DNA is TGTGCCAGCAGCTTAGGGGCCGAACGCTCCTACGAGCAGTACTTC. Protein product: CASSLGAERSYEQYF.

The chain carries TRBV6-2 or TRBV6-3 and TRBJ2-1; 12 nucleotides align to TRBD1. Germline CDR1 reads MNHEY; CDR2 reads SVGEGT. The CDR3 has 18 residues. V lost 2 bases and J lost 6; bases outside the gene matches: 11. CDR3 coding DNA: TGTGCCAGCAGTTACCTTAGTGGGACAGGGGGCAATGGCAATGAGCAGTTCTTC. Protein product: CASSYLSGTGGNGNEQFF.

The chain uses TRBV12-3 or TRBV12-4 and TRBJ2-1; TRBD2 aligns across 13 bases. The DNA end is more similar to TRBJ2-7, so the J call may be wrong. This CDR3 spans 16 amino acids. The CDR3 DNA reads TGTGCCAGCAGTGGGACTAGCGGGGACTCCTACAATGAGCAGTACTTC. Translating it yields CASSGTSGDSYNEQYF.

This clonotype came up a few times. The chain joins TRBV29-1 to TRBJ2-5; the D gene could be TRBD1 or TRBD2 (5 bases each). TRBJ2-7 matches the DNA end more closely, so the J call is doubtful. CDR3 size: 13 residues. CDR1 and CDR2 (germline): SQVTM, ANQGSEA. The CDR3 DNA is TGCAGCGCCCCTGGGCCGGGACGATCCGAGCAGTACTTC. Protein: CSAPGPGRSEQYF.

The CDR3 loop reads CASSPITDTQYF. The CDR3 DNA is TGTGCCAGCAGCCCGATCACAGATACGCAGTATTTT. The rearrangement links TRBV9 to TRBJ2-3; D is unclear. The CDR3 spans 12 residues. Per germline, CDR1 SGDLS and CDR2 YYNGEE. The V end was cut by 4 bases, the J end by 2 bases, with 5 bases between.

As for this clonotype: One junction end disagrees with the germline gene, perhaps due to a read error. This chain's CDR3 is CASSQFGLQGYGHTF. The CDR3 nucleotides read TGTGCCAGCAGCCAATTCGGCCTACAGGGGTATGGCCACACCTTC. The gene calls are TRBV16 and TRBJ1-2; the match to TRBD1 covers 7 bases. The CDR3 has 15 amino acids. The germline V gene has CDR1 KGHSY and CDR2 FQNENV.

This clonotype was seen a handful of times. The J gene is TRBJ1-2, the V gene TRBV6-6; the match to TRBD1 covers 8 bases. Germline V lookup: CDR1 MNHNY, CDR2 SVGAGI (reference sequence). The junction had 8 bases not matched to a gene; V was cut back by 6 bases and J by 8 bases. This CDR3 has 13 residues. This chain's CDR3 is CASSIGQGVGYTF. The CDR3 coding sequence is TGTGCCAGCAGCATCGGACAGGGAGTCGGCTACACCTTC.

This chain connects TRBV28 to TRBJ2-7, with D hard to call. The J call may be wrong; the DNA end is better matched by TRBJ2-5. Germline CDR1 MDHEN, CDR2 SYDVKM. The CDR3 length is 14 residues. The CDR3, as DNA: TGTGCCAGCAGTCCGGTCTATGCGGCGGAGACCCAGTACTTC. Protein: CASSPVYAAETQYF.

The chain couples TRBV28 to TRBJ2-5; TRBD2 agrees at 9 bases. The DNA end favors TRBJ2-7, so the J call may be wrong. The CDR3 totals 14 residues. Germline V gene sequence: CDR1 MDHEN, CDR2 SYDVKM. The CDR3 is CASRESGRRGEQYF. The CDR3 DNA reads TGTGCCAGCAGGGAAAGCGGGAGGAGAGGCGAGCAGTACTTC.

Remarks on this clonotype: One junction end disagrees with the germline gene, perhaps due to a read error. The chain links TRBV7-9 to TRBJ1-5, with D hard to call. Germline lookup yields CDR1 SEHNR and CDR2 FQNEAQ (reference sequence). The CDR3 spans 15 residues. CDR3 in amino acids: CASSLGINSNQPQHF. CDR3 sequence (DNA): TGTGCCAGCAGTTTAGGGATAAATAGCAATCAGCCCCAGCATTTT.

This clonotype was counted only a few times. The V gene is TRBV7-2, the J gene TRBJ2-5; 7 positions agree with TRBD2. V lost 1 base and J lost 5; bases outside the gene matches: 4. The CDR3 length is 14 residues. Germline CDR1 and CDR2: SGHTA and FQGNSA. The CDR3 nucleotides read TGTGCCAGCAGCTTAGGGGGCGGGAGTGAGACCCAGTACTTC. It specifies CASSLGGGSETQYF. The full variable domain, completed using reference TRBV7-2 and TRBJ2-5, is GAGVSQSPSNKVTEKGKDVELRCDPISGHTALYWYRQSLGQGLEFLIYFQGNSAPDKSGLPSDRFSAERTGGSVSTLTIQRTQQEDSAVYLCASSLGGGSETQYFGPGTRLLVL.

This clonotype occurred a few times. This chain uses TRBV7-2 with TRBJ2-1; TRBD2 aligns across 10 bases. After removal of 6 bases from V and 0 bases from J, the junction contained 14 bases not matched to a gene. The germline V gene has CDR1 SGHTA and CDR2 FQGNSA. This CDR3 contains 19 residues. The CDR3 coding sequence is TGTGCCAGCAGTAACAACCCGGGACTAGCGAAGAGCTCCTACAATGAGCAGTTCTTC. Amino acid sequence: CASSNNPGLAKSSYNEQFF.

V gene TRBV5-1 combines with J gene TRBJ2-1; the match to TRBD2 covers 15 bases. V lost 4 bases, J lost 2 bases, and 10 bases stayed unmatched. Germline assignment: CDR1 SGHRS and CDR2 YFSETQ. This CDR3 has 19 residues. CDR3: CASSPQGTSGRSAYNEQFF. The CDR3 nucleotides read TGCGCCAGCAGCCCGCAGGGGACTAGCGGGAGGTCGGCCTACAATGAGCAGTTCTTC.

This clonotype was observed at least ten times. The chain joins TRBV15 to TRBJ2-6; 8 bases match TRBD1. There are 16 residues in the CDR3. CDR1 and CDR2 (germline): LNHNV, YYDKDF (reference sequence). V gave up 1 base and J gave up 4 bases; unmatched junction bases: 3. DNA of the CDR3: TGTGCCACCAGCAGAGTTACAGGGGGAGGGGCCAACGTCCTGACTTTC. Residues: CATSRVTGGGANVLTF.

This clonotype was seen many times. The chain carries TRBV28 and TRBJ2-5; 7 nucleotides align to TRBD1. There are 13 residues in the CDR3. CDR1 is MDHEN and CDR2 is SYDVKM in the germline V gene. Trimming cost V 10 bases and J 5 bases; bases outside gene matches: 10. The CDR3 DNA follows: TGTGCCACCATCTCAGGGGGAGAGGAGACCCAGTACTTC. It yields the protein CATISGGEETQYF.

With regard to this clonotype: An end of the junction does not agree with germline; a read error may underlie this. CDR3 region: CVSSYSILGEQYF. The CDR3 DNA is TGTGTCAGCAGTTACTCGATACTGGGGGAGCAGTACTTC. The chain has TRBV6-2 or TRBV6-3 and TRBJ2-4; either TRBD1 or TRBD2 may supply D (5 bases each). The CDR3 sequence is 13 residues long. Per germline, CDR1 MNHEY and CDR2 SVGEGT.

The chain carries TRBV7-9 and TRBJ2-2; 9 positions match TRBD1. The ends lost 7 bases at V and 6 bases at J; junction bases unmatched: 6. Looked up from germline, CDR1 is SEHNR and CDR2 is FQNEAQ (reference sequence). The CDR3 loop spans 14 amino acids. CDR3 sequence (DNA): TGTGCCAGCACCCCGGGACAGGGTGCCGGGGAGCTGTTTTTT. This encodes CASTPGQGAGELFF.

The V and J genes are TRBV7-3 and TRBJ2-1, with 7 nucleotides matching TRBD1. V lost 5 bases and J lost 13; bases outside the gene matches: 11. The CDR3 covers 13 residues. Germline loops: CDR1 SGHTA, CDR2 FQGTGA. The CDR3 DNA reads TGTGCCAGCAGCCCGGGACAGATGGAGACCCAGTTCTTC. Its protein product is CASSPGQMETQFF.

In the case of this clonotype: Germline and junction disagree at one end, which may indicate a read error. V gene TRBV12-3 or TRBV12-4 combines with J gene TRBJ2-3, with TRBD2 matching 9 bases. CDR3 length: 17 residues. The CDR3 spells CASSLALAGGRTDTRYF. The CDR3 bases are TGTGCCAGCAGTTTAGCGCTGGCGGGAGGGCGCACAGATACGCGGTATTTT.

This chain uses TRBV20-1 with TRBJ2-5; tentative D call: TRBD1 (5 bases). The CDR3 has 14 amino acids. The germline CDR1 and CDR2 sequences are DFQATT and SNEGSKA (reference sequence). Trimming took off 5 bases at V and 2 bases at J, with 15 bases between the two ends. DNA for the CDR3: TGCAGTGCTCAGGGATTCCGGGCACAAGAGACCCAGTACTTC. As protein: CSAQGFRAQETQYF.

The gene calls are TRBV29-1 and TRBJ2-3, with TRBD1 matching over 8 bases. The CDR3 totals 15 residues. The germline gives CDR1 SQVTM, CDR2 ANQGSEA. V lost 6 bases, J lost 3 bases, and 11 bases stayed unmatched. In DNA form, the CDR3 reads TGCAGCGTGGGGCGAACAGGGGGACGTACAGATACGCAGTATTTT. It yields the protein CSVGRTGGRTDTQYF.

This rearrangement joins TRBV30 to TRBJ2-2; 11 bases match TRBD2. Trimming removed 8 bases from V and 2 bases from J; junction bases left unmatched: 7. In germline, CDR1 is GTSNPN, CDR2 SVGIG (reference sequence). The CDR3 is made up of 15 amino acids. The CDR3 here is CAAPGTSGNTGELFF. The CDR3 nucleotides are TGTGCCGCCCCCGGGACTAGCGGAAACACCGGGGAGCTGTTTTTT.

This clonotype appeared a few times. The chain has TRBV7-2 and TRBJ2-1; 7 nucleotides align to TRBD2. The germline V gene encodes CDR1 SGHTA and CDR2 FQGNSA. The ends lost 3 bases at V and 2 bases at J; junction bases unmatched: 7. The CDR3 is made up of 16 amino acids. The CDR3 spells CASSFTSGIPYNEQFF. DNA for the CDR3: TGTGCCAGCAGCTTCACAAGCGGGATCCCCTACAATGAGCAGTTCTTC. Based on the CDR3 plus reference TRBV7-2 and TRBJ2-1, the full variable domain is GAGVSQSPSNKVTEKGKDVELRCDPISGHTALYWYRQSLGQGLEFLIYFQGNSAPDKSGLPSDRFSAERTGGSVSTLTIQRTQQEDSAVYLCASSFTSGIPYNEQFFGPGTRLTVL.

The genes are TRBV7-9 and TRBJ2-1; 10 nucleotides match TRBD2. The germline CDR1 and CDR2 sequences are SEHNR and FQNEAQ (reference sequence). This CDR3 has 18 amino acids. Trimming cost V 4 bases and J 4 bases; bases outside gene matches: 13. This CDR3 reads CASSSLSPAGGVYNEQFF. CDR3 DNA sequence: TGTGCCAGCAGCTCCTTAAGCCCAGCGGGAGGGGTTTACAATGAGCAGTTCTTC. Together with reference TRBV7-9 and TRBJ2-1, the CDR3 gives the full variable domain: DTGVSQNPRHKITKRGQNVTFRCDPISEHNRLYWYRQTLGQGPEFLTYFQNEAQLEKSRLLSDRFSAERPKGSFSTLEIQRTEQGDSAMYLCASSSLSPAGGVYNEQFFGPGTRLTVL.

This clonotype occurred many times. V and J are TRBV29-1 and TRBJ2-5; 7 nucleotides agree with TRBD1. Trimming took 3 bases from V and 2 from J; bases not matched to a gene: 6. Germline-derived CDR1 and CDR2 are SQVTM and ANQGSEA. The CDR3 is made up of 14 amino acids. CDR3 sequence: CSVDVGQTQETQYF. The CDR3 DNA reads as TGCAGCGTTGACGTGGGACAGACTCAAGAGACCCAGTACTTC. The whole variable domain, remainder taken from reference TRBV29-1 and TRBJ2-5, is SAVISQKPSRDICQRGTSLTIQCQVDSQVTMMFWYRQQPGQSLTLIATANQGSEATYESGFVIDKFPISRPNLTFSTLTVSNMSPEDSSIYLCSVDVGQTQETQYFGPGTRLLVL.

The J gene is TRBJ2-5, the V gene TRBV5-1; 10 bases map to TRBD2. The CDR3 length is 15 residues. Losses at the gene ends were 4 bases for V and 9 bases for J; bases not matched to a gene: 12. The germline V gene encodes CDR1 SGHRS and CDR2 YFSETQ. The CDR3 spells CASSQTSGLGQAQYF. For the CDR3, the DNA is TGCGCCAGCAGCCAGACTAGCGGGTTGGGCCAGGCCCAGTACTTC.

The V and J genes are TRBV11-1 and TRBJ2-1; 13 bases line up with TRBD2. The J call may be mistaken, given a closer DNA end match to TRBJ2-7. Germline assignment: CDR1 SGHAT and CDR2 FQDESV (reference sequence). The CDR3 extends over 16 amino acids. For the CDR3, the DNA is TGTGCCAGCAGCGTCGGGACTAGCGGGGTCTACAATGAGCAGTACTTC. The encoded protein is CASSVGTSGVYNEQYF.

On this clonotype itself: A junction boundary mismatches the germline segment, possibly from a read error. The rearrangement uses TRBV7-2 and TRBJ2-5; D remains ambiguous. CDR3 size: 13 residues. Germline V lookup: CDR1 SGHTA, CDR2 FQGNSA. CDR3 sequence: CASSLPVQETRYF. For the CDR3, the DNA is TGTGCCAGCAGCTTACCGGTTCAAGAGACCCGGTACTTC.